The sequence of this TCR beta chain was determined in a study of T cell responses to AZD1222 COVID-19 vaccine. The table came from immunoSEQ multiplex PCR; TCRdb's copy has only in-frame clones and leaves some out. The table lists 150,000 to 200,000 clones, about 85% of them singletons. The clonotype comes from an adult in good health. Sequenced here: peripheral blood, sampled on day 0 of AZD1222 vaccination.

The CDR3 loop reads CAFDRGERDTQYF. The CDR3 DNA sequence: TGTGCCTTTGACAGGGGAGAAAGAGATACGCAGTATTTT. This chain uses TRBV30 with TRBJ2-3; 8 bases match TRBD1. V lost 7 bases, J lost 5 bases, and 8 bases stayed unmatched. Germline V gene data show CDR1 as GTSNPN and CDR2 as SVGIG (reference sequence). This CDR3 region has 13 residues.